The 32 T cell receptor beta chains below all came from one sample that was sequenced in a study of blood T cells in healthy people across ages. It was with a sample-barcoded 5' primer and a J-beta primer mix that a second PCR of roughly 7 to 12 cycles was run. MiXCR was run by TCRdb on the 5' RACE reads, yielding one entry per CDR3 protein. The profile shows about 1,500,000 distinct CDR3 sequences, approximately 30% of them singletons. Input material: blood. These TCRs come from a woman aged 25 to 45 in good health.

The CDR3 DNA is TGCGCCAGCAGGCCTACCTCGGGCACAGATACGCAGTATTTT. Protein: CASRPTSGTDTQYF. V gene TRBV5-1 combines with J gene TRBJ2-3; D not resolved. The ends were cut back, 5 bases at V and 1 base at J, with 11 bases in the middle. The CDR3 has 14 amino acids. Germline CDR1 reads SGHRS; CDR2 reads YFSETQ.

This clonotype came up many times. The chain couples TRBV4-2 to TRBJ2-5, with 8 bases aligning to TRBD2. The trim removed 0 bases at V and 5 bases at J, leaving 11 bases unmatched. The CDR3 is 17 amino acids. Germline CDR1 reads LGHNA; CDR2 reads YNFKEQ. The DNA for the CDR3 is TGTGCCAGCAGCCAAGAGAAGGCGGGGGGCCTCCAGGAGACCCAGTACTTC. Protein sequence: CASSQEKAGGLQETQYF.

This clonotype appeared a few times. The V and J genes are TRBV28 and TRBJ2-5; 9 bases match TRBD1. CDR3 length: 17 residues. Germline V lookup: CDR1 MDHEN, CDR2 SYDVKM. J gave up 0 bases and V 5 bases, and 10 bases lay outside the gene matches. The CDR3 DNA sequence: TGTGCCAGCAGTCTAGCCCAGACAGGGGGGTACCAAGAGACCCAGTACTTC. It is translated as CASSLAQTGGYQETQYF.

The V and J genes are TRBV11-2 and TRBJ2-5; 9 bases line up with TRBD1. Losses at the gene ends were 4 bases for V and 1 base for J; bases not matched to a gene: 7. Germline V gene sequence: CDR1 SGHAT, CDR2 FQNNGV. This CDR3 spans 16 amino acids. The CDR3 is CASSWGTGIGQETQYF. The DNA of the CDR3 is TGTGCCAGCAGCTGGGGGACAGGGATTGGCCAAGAGACCCAGTACTTC.

The chain carries TRBV20-1 and TRBJ2-7, with TRBD2 matching over 7 bases. The CDR3 covers 12 residues. Germline-derived CDR1 and CDR2 are DFQATT and SNEGSKA (reference sequence). Losses at the gene ends were 8 bases for V and 4 bases for J; bases not matched to a gene: 8. The CDR3 loop reads CSTNRRGYEQYF. The CDR3 region has the DNA TGCAGTACTAATAGGCGGGGGTACGAGCAGTACTTC.

This chain connects TRBV20-1 to TRBJ2-4; no definite D call. The assigned J gene may be wrong: the sequence end matches TRBJ2-5 better. This CDR3 spans 16 amino acids. CDR1 and CDR2 from the germline V gene are DFQATT and SNEGSKA (reference sequence). The DNA of the CDR3 is TGCAGTGCGAGCCCGTGGACCCCTCTAAAACAAGAGACCCAGTACTTC. Its translation: CSASPWTPLKQETQYF.

This clonotype was found a few times. This chain uses TRBV28 with TRBJ2-3; the D is unclear. There are 12 residues in the CDR3. Per the germline V gene, CDR1 is MDHEN and CDR2 is SYDVKM. The germline V and J ends were trimmed by 5 bases and 6 bases, with 9 bases remaining between them. CDR3 nucleotide sequence: TGTGCCAGCAGTCCCACGGATGATACGCAGTATTTT. This sequence encodes CASSPTDDTQYF.

CDR3 in amino acids: CASSGGLRGETQYF. DNA of the CDR3: TGTGCCAGCAGCGGCGGGCTTAGGGGGGAGACCCAGTACTTC. The V and J genes are TRBV5-6 and TRBJ2-5; tentative D call: TRBD1 (6 bases). Trimming took 4 bases from V and 5 from J, leaving 15 bases between them. The length of the CDR3 is 14 residues. Per the germline V gene, CDR1 is SGHDT and CDR2 is YYEEEE.

The chain uses TRBV7-8 and TRBJ2-7; D gene unclear. CDR1 SGHVS and CDR2 FQNEAQ come from the germline V gene. CDR3 size: 15 residues. The V and J ends lost 6 bases and 1 base respectively, with 16 bases between them. The CDR3 nucleotides are TGTGCCAGCAGGACTCGGACGGCCAAATCCTACGAGCAGTACTTC. Translated: CASRTRTAKSYEQYF.

This clonotype was counted between two and nine times. V gene TRBV29-1 combines with J gene TRBJ1-1, with no clear D. CDR1 SQVTM and CDR2 ANQGSEA come from the germline V gene. The CDR3 runs to 12 residues. V shed 4 bases and J shed 2 bases, with 8 bases lying between them. The CDR3 DNA reads as TGCAGCGTTGGACTGGCCAACACTGAAGCTTTCTTT. Protein: CSVGLANTEAFF.

V gene TRBV20-1 combines with J gene TRBJ1-1; TRBD1 agrees at 9 bases. The V gene end was trimmed by 6 bases and the J gene end by 3 bases; junction bases not matched to a gene: 14. There are 16 residues in the CDR3. The germline V gene encodes CDR1 DFQATT and CDR2 SNEGSKA (reference sequence). CDR3 nucleotides: TGCAGTGCACAACAGGGGGCAGGGGCCGGGGACACTGAAGCTTTCTTT. It specifies CSAQQGAGAGDTEAFF.

The rearrangement uses TRBV24-1 and TRBJ2-3; 7 bases agree with TRBD1. With 3 bases clipped from V and 5 bases from J, the junction kept 7 bases outside the gene matches. Germline CDR1 and CDR2: KGHDR and SFDVKD. The CDR3 extends over 15 amino acids. The DNA for the CDR3 is TGTGCCACCAGTGATCCGGGACAGCGAGGAGATACGCAGTATTTT. As protein: CATSDPGQRGDTQYF.

As concerns this clonotype: The germline gene is not matched at one end of the junction; a read error may be the cause. V gene TRBV2 combines with J gene TRBJ2-2; D is possibly TRBD2 (5 bases). Looked up from germline, CDR1 is SNHLY and CDR2 is FYNNEI. The CDR3 contains 15 residues. In DNA form, the CDR3 reads TGTGCCTGCAGGCAGCTCGGGTGGAGGACCGGGGAGCTGTTTTTT. This encodes CACRQLGWRTGELFF.

This clonotype was counted a few times. The chain links TRBV12-3 or TRBV12-4 to TRBJ1-2; 9 nucleotides match TRBD1. The V and J ends lost 3 bases and 6 bases, in that order; junction bases with no gene match: 5. The length of the CDR3 is 14 residues. The CDR3 sequence: CASSLVGQGHGYTF. The CDR3 bases are TGTGCCAGCAGTTTGGTGGGACAGGGACATGGCTACACCTTC.

This clonotype was counted between two and nine times. The chain is built from TRBV7-2 and TRBJ2-1; no clear D. Germline loops: CDR1 SGHTA, CDR2 FQGNSA. The CDR3 is 12 residues long. V lost 2 bases and J 9 bases, leaving 8 bases between the germline ends. This CDR3 reads CASSLLGSEQFF. CDR3 in DNA: TGTGCCAGCAGCTTATTAGGAAGTGAGCAGTTCTTC.

The gene calls are TRBV18 and TRBJ2-2, with D possibly called TRBD1 or TRBD2 (5 bases each). V was pared by 3 bases and J by 0 bases, with 14 bases between. CDR1 is KGHSH and CDR2 is LQKENI in the germline V gene. The CDR3 totals 17 residues. As DNA, the CDR3 is TGTGCCAGCTCACCGCCGAGGGGAGTCCCGAACACCGGGGAGCTGTTTTTT. Its protein is CASSPPRGVPNTGELFF.

The table lists this clonotype with a few counts. The chain employs TRBV4-3 and TRBJ2-3; no clear D. The germline CDR1 and CDR2 sequences are LGHNA and YSLEER. This CDR3 is 18 amino acids long. Between the trimmed V and J ends, which lost 1 base and 1 base, there was a span of 18 bases. The CDR3 region has the DNA TGCGCCAGCAGCCAAGCAGTATTCGGTGCGGTACGCACAGATACGCAGTATTTT. Amino acid sequence: CASSQAVFGAVRTDTQYF.

Only a few counts were recorded for this clonotype. This sequence joins TRBV5-1 and TRBJ2-1; maybe TRBD1 (5 bases). Looked up from germline, CDR1 is SGHRS and CDR2 is YFSETQ. CDR3 length: 12 residues. In DNA form, the CDR3 reads TGCGCTCCAGCACAGGCCGACAATGAGCAGTTCTTC. Protein: CAPAQADNEQFF.

About this clonotype: A single base separates this from a much larger clone, so it may be a read error. V is TRBV6-2 or TRBV6-3 and J is TRBJ2-7; 8 positions match TRBD2. Near its end, the DNA agrees better with TRBJ2-1, so the J call may be wrong. Germline assignment: CDR1 MNHEY and CDR2 SVGEGT. The CDR3 sequence is 13 residues long. Here the CDR3 reads CANTAGEHNEQFF. The DNA of the CDR3 is TGTGCCAACACAGCGGGAGAACATAATGAGCAGTTCTTC.

This clonotype has ten or more counts. The chain links TRBV7-8 to TRBJ2-7, with D maybe TRBD1 (7 bases). CDR1 is SGHVS and CDR2 is FQNEAQ in the germline V gene. This CDR3 has 13 amino acids. The ends were cut back, 5 bases at V and 5 bases at J, with 13 bases in the middle. This CDR3 is CASSAGQRNEQYF. The CDR3 nucleotides read TGTGCCAGCAGCGCGGGACAGAGAAACGAGCAGTACTTC.

The DNA for the CDR3 is TGTGCCAGCAGCAAGAGACAGGGATGGGACACTGAAGCTTTCTTT. As protein: CASSKRQGWDTEAFF. V usage is TRBV7-2 and J usage is TRBJ1-1, with 7 nucleotides matching TRBD1. V was pared by 5 bases and J by 3 bases, with 9 bases of the junction left unmatched. Looked up from germline, CDR1 is SGHTA and CDR2 is FQGNSA. CDR3 length: 15 amino acids. Together with reference TRBV7-2 and TRBJ1-1, the CDR3 gives the full variable domain: GAGVSQSPSNKVTEKGKDVELRCDPISGHTALYWYRQSLGQGLEFLIYFQGNSAPDKSGLPSDRFSAERTGGSVSTLTIQRTQQEDSAVYLCASSKRQGWDTEAFFGQGTRLTVV.

V gene TRBV30 combines with J gene TRBJ2-7; D uncertain. The germline CDR1 and CDR2 sequences are GTSNPN and SVGIG (reference sequence). This CDR3 comprises 10 residues. Trimming cost V 5 bases and J 2 bases, with 4 bases left between them. This chain's CDR3 is CAWGTYEQYF. CDR3 sequence (DNA): TGTGCCTGGGGGACCTACGAGCAGTACTTC.

This chain joins TRBV14 and TRBJ2-5; perhaps TRBD2 as D (5 bases). This CDR3 is built from 14 residues. With 4 bases removed from V and 0 bases from J, the gap between germline ends came to 9 bases. Looked up from germline, CDR1 is SGHDN and CDR2 is FVKESK. CDR3 residues: CASSRMTNQETQYF. The CDR3 nucleotides are TGTGCCAGCAGCCGGATGACTAACCAAGAGACCCAGTACTTC.

This clonotype was detected only a few times. Compared with germline, one end of the junction differs, possibly owing to a read error. This sequence joins TRBV7-2 and TRBJ1-2; D may be TRBD1 (5 bases). This CDR3 is built from 16 residues. The V gene's germline CDR1 is SGHTA and CDR2 FQGNSA. Here the CDR3 DNA reads TGTGCCAGTAGCTTAGTTGGGGGACGAGGAAACTATGGCTACACCTTC. This translates into CASSLVGGRGNYGYTF.

This clonotype was counted once. With a much larger clone just one base away, this may be a read error. J is TRBJ1-2 and V is TRBV6-5, with D perhaps matching TRBD1 (6 bases). This CDR3 is 14 amino acids long. Germline lookup yields CDR1 MNHEY and CDR2 SVGAGI. CDR3 coding DNA: TGTGCCAGCAGAGACGGGGGGGGCGGCTATGGCTGCACCTTC. Its protein is CASRDGGGGYGCTF.

This clonotype was recorded at least ten times. CDR3 residues: CASSSTSDEQFF. For the CDR3, the DNA is TGTGCCAGCAGCTCCACTAGCGATGAGCAGTTCTTC. V and J are TRBV7-2 and TRBJ2-1, with 7 bases matching TRBD2. The germline CDR1 and CDR2 sequences are SGHTA and FQGNSA. The junction had 2 bases not matched to a gene; V was cut back by 4 bases and J by 8 bases. The CDR3 is 12 amino acids.

This clonotype was observed at least ten times. The V gene is TRBV15, the J gene TRBJ2-5; the D gene is possibly TRBD1 (5 bases). This CDR3 has 14 amino acids. CDR1 is LNHNV and CDR2 is YYDKDF in the germline V gene (reference sequence). The germline V and J ends were trimmed by 1 base and 4 bases, with 10 bases remaining between them. The CDR3 coding sequence is TGTGCCACCAGCAGAGCAGGGTCAGTAGAGACCCAGTACTTC. This codes for CATSRAGSVETQYF. The full variable domain, completed using reference TRBV15 and TRBJ2-5, is DAMVIQNPRYQVTQFGKPVTLSCSQTLNHNVMYWYQQKSSQAPKLLFHYYDKDFNNEADTPDNFQSRRPNTSFCFLDIRSPGLGDTAMYLCATSRAGSVETQYFGPGTRLLVL.

This clonotype was detected only once. The rearrangement links TRBV3-1 to TRBJ1-1; TRBD1 is a possible D gene (5 bases). Germline CDR1 reads LGHDT; CDR2 reads YNNKEL (reference sequence). V was clipped by 2 bases and J by 4 bases, with 11 bases between them. The CDR3 contains 14 residues. The CDR3 sequence is CASSQWDLGTEAFF. Here the CDR3 DNA reads TGTGCCAGCAGCCAATGGGACCTAGGCACTGAAGCTTTCTTT.

The chain has TRBV14 and TRBJ2-2, with TRBD1 matching 9 bases. Germline values: CDR1 SGHDN, CDR2 FVKESK. The CDR3 length is 18 residues. Losses at the gene ends were 1 base for V and 1 base for J; bases not matched to a gene: 7. CDR3 region: CASSQASAGQGNTGELFF. The CDR3 region has the DNA TGTGCCAGCAGCCAAGCGTCCGCGGGACAGGGGAACACCGGGGAGCTGTTTTTT.

This clonotype appeared a single time. V usage is TRBV20-1 and J usage is TRBJ2-1; 9 bases match TRBD1. With V trimmed by 2 bases and J by 8 bases, 7 bases remained unmatched. The CDR3 is 14 residues long. The V gene's germline CDR1 is DFQATT and CDR2 SNEGSKA (reference sequence). The CDR3 coding sequence is TGCAGTGCTAGATCGGAGGACAGGGGCCATGAGCAGTTCTTC. Amino acids: CSARSEDRGHEQFF.

This clonotype was recorded a few times. This rearrangement joins TRBV27 to TRBJ2-1; 8 nucleotides align to TRBD1. Trimming at V came to 5 bases and at J to 3 bases, leaving 9 bases not matched to a gene. The germline gives CDR1 MNHEY, CDR2 SMNVEV (reference sequence). The CDR3 has 16 residues. The CDR3 region is CASSPYPGQVYNEQFF. In DNA form, the CDR3 reads TGTGCCAGCAGTCCATACCCGGGACAGGTCTACAATGAGCAGTTCTTC.

This clonotype has a count of ten or more. The CDR3 nucleotides are TGTGCCAGCAGCCCGTACTACCCCCCCTACGAGCAGTACTTC. It is translated as CASSPYYPPYEQYF. The chain employs TRBV14 and TRBJ2-7; D is ambiguous. From germline, CDR1 is SGHDN and CDR2 FVKESK. This CDR3 is 14 amino acids long. Trimming removed 4 bases at V and 2 bases at J, with 12 bases between.